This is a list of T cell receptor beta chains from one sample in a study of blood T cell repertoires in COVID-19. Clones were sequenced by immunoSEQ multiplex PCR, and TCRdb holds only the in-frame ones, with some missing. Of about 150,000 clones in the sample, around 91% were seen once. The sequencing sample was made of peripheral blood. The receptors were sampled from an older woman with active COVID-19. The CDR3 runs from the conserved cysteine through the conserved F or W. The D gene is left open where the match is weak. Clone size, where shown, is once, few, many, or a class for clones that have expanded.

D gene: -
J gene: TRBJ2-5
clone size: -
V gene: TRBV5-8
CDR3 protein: CASSSEGQSRETQYF
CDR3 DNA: TGTGCCAGCAGCTCGGAGGGACAGTCGAGAGAGACCCAGTACTTC

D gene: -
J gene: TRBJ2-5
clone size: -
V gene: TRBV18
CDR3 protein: CASSPGQQETQYF
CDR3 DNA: TGTGCCAGCTCACCGGGACAACAAGAGACCCAGTACTTC

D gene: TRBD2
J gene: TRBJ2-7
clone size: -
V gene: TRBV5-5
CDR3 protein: CASSRTTSAAYEQYF
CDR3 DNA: TGTGCCAGCAGCCGTACGACTAGCGCTGCCTACGAGCAGTACTTC

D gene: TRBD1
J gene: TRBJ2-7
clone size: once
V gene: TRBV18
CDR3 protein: CASSPRDRQTYEQYF
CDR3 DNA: TGTGCCAGCTCCCCCCGGGACAGACAGACCTACGAGCAGTACTTC

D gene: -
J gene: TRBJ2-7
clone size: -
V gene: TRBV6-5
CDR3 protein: CASSYSRYEQYF
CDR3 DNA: TGTGCCAGCAGTTACTCGAGGTACGAGCAGTACTTC

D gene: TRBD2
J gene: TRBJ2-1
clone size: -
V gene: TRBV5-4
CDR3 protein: CASSFGGSGEQFF
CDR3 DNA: TGTGCCAGCAGCTTCGGCGGGAGTGGTGAGCAGTTCTTC

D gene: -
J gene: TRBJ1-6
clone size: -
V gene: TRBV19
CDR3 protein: CASKESILNSPLHF
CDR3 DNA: TGTGCCAGTAAAGAGTCTATCCTTAATTCACCCCTCCACTTT

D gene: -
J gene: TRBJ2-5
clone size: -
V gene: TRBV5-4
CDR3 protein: CASSLASETQYF
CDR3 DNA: TGTGCCAGCAGCCTAGCCTCAGAGACCCAGTACTTC

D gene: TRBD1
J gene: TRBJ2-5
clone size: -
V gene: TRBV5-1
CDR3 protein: CASSPGTGRGETQYF
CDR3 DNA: TGCGCCAGCAGCCCTGGGACAGGGCGGGGGGAGACCCAGTACTTC

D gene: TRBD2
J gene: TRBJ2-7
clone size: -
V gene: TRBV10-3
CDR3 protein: CATSGGGLAGYEQYF
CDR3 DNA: TGTGCCACCTCAGGGGGAGGACTAGCGGGCTACGAGCAGTACTTC

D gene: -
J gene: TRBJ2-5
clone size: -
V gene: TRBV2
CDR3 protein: CASSGLEGGTQYF
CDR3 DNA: TGTGCCAGCAGTGGGCTAGAGGGCGGGACCCAGTACTTC

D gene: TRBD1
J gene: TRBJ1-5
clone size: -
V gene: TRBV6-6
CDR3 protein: CASSWDSSNQPQHF
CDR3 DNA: TGTGCCAGCAGTTGGGACAGTAGCAATCAGCCCCAGCATTTT

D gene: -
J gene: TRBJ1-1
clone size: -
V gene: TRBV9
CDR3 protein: CASNDLGGTEAFF
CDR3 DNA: TGTGCCAGCAACGACCTAGGTGGAACTGAAGCTTTCTTT

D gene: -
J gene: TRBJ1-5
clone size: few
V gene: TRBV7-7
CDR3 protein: CASSLSPNQPQHF
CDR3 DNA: TGTGCTAGCAGCTTGTCTCCCAATCAGCCCCAGCATTTT

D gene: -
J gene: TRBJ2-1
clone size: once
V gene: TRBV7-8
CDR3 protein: CASSVTGTGHIRNEQFF
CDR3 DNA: TGTGCCAGCAGCGTCACCGGGACTGGGCACATAAGGAATGAGCAGTTCTTC

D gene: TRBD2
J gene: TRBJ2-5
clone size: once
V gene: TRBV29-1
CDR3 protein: CSVAGLAGQETQYF
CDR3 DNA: TGCAGCGTTGCCGGACTAGCGGGACAAGAGACCCAGTACTTC

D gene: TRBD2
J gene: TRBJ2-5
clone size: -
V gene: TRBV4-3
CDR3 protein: CASSQELGLAIETQYF
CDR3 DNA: TGCGCCAGCAGCCAAGAATTGGGACTAGCGATAGAGACCCAGTACTTC

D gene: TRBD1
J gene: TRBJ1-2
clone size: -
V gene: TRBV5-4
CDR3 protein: CASSVDRVGYTF
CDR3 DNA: TGTGCCAGCAGCGTGGACAGGGTCGGCTACACCTTC

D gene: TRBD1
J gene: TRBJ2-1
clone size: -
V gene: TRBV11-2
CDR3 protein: CASSRTTGVHEQFF
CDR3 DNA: TGTGCCAGCAGCAGAACAACAGGGGTCCATGAGCAGTTCTTC

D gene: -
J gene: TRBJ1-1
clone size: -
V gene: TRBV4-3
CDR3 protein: CASSQADRVNTEAFF
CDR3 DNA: TGCGCCAGCAGCCAAGCGGACAGAGTGAACACTGAAGCTTTCTTT

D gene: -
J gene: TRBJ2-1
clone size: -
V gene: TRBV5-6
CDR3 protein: CASSLTGKSYNEQFF
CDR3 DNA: TGTGCCAGCAGCTTAACCGGGAAATCCTACAATGAGCAGTTCTTC

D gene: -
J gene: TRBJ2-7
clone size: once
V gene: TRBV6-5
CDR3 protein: CASSYSGPTKGDEQYF
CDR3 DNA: TGTGCCAGCAGTTACTCCGGCCCGACGAAGGGAGACGAGCAGTACTTC

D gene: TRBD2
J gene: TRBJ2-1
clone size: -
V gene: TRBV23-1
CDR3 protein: CASSHPVASGKNEQFF
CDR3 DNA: TGCGCCAGCAGTCACCCGGTGGCTAGCGGGAAGAATGAGCAGTTCTTC

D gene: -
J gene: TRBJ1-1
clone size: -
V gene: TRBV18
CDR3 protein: CASSPARENTEAFF
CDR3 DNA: TGTGCCAGCTCACCGGCCAGGGAGAACACTGAAGCTTTCTTT

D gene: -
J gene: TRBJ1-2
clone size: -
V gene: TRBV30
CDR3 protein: CAWSILPDYGYTF
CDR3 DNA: TGTGCCTGGAGTATTTTGCCGGACTATGGCTACACCTTC

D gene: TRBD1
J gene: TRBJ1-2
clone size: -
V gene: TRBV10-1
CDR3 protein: CASIRQGLGGYTF
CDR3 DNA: TGCGCCAGCATCCGACAGGGGCTCGGGGGCTACACCTTC

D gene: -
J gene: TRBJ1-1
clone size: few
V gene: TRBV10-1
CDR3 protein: CASSAYRSSKRTEAFF
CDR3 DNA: TGCGCCAGCAGTGCCTACAGGTCCAGCAAGAGGACTGAAGCTTTCTTT

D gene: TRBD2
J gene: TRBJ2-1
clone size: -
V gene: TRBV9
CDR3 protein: CASSATSGYNEQFF
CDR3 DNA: TGTGCCAGCAGCGCAACTAGCGGCTACAATGAGCAGTTCTTC

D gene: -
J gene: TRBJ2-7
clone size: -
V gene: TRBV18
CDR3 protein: CASSRGRDYEQYF
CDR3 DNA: TGTGCCAGCTCCCGAGGACGGGACTACGAGCAGTACTTC

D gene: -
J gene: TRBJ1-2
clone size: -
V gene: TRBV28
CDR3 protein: CASTRRQVYGYTF
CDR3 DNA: TGTGCCAGCACTCGGAGACAGGTCTATGGCTACACCTTC

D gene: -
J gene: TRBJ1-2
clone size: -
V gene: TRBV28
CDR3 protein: CASSPPREVYGYTF
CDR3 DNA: TGTGCCAGCAGCCCCCCCAGGGAAGTCTATGGCTACACCTTC

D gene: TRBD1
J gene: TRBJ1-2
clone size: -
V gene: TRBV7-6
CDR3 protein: CASSFGTGPNYGYTF
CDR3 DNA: TGTGCCAGCAGCTTTGGGACAGGGCCAAACTATGGCTACACCTTC

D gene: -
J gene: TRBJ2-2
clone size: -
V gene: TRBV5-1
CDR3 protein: CASSATTARLPGELFF
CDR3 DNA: TGCGCCAGCAGCGCCACTACTGCTAGACTACCGGGGGAGCTGTTTTTT

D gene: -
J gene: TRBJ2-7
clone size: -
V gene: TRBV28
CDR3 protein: CAGRGEGYEQYF
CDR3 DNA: TGTGCCGGCAGGGGGGAGGGATACGAGCAGTACTTC

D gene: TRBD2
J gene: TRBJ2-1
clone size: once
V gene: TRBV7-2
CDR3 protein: CASSLVSGRYNEQFF
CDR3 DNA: TGTGCCAGCAGCTTAGTTAGCGGGAGATACAATGAGCAGTTCTTC

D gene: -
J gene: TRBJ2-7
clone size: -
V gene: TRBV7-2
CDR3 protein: CASSFYGESSYEQYF
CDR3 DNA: TGTGCCAGCAGCTTCTACGGGGAGAGCTCCTACGAGCAGTACTTC

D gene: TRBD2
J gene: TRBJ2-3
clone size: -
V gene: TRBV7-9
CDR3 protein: CASSYGLARDTDTQYF
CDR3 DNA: TGTGCCAGCAGCTATGGACTAGCTAGGGACACAGATACGCAGTATTTT

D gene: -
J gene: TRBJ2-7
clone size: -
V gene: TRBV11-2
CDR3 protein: CASSSRTGSNEQYF
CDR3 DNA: TGTGCCAGCAGCTCCCGAACAGGGAGCAACGAGCAGTACTTC

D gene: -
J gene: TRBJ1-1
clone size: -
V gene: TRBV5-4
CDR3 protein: CASSLGGRRGTEAFF
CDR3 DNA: TGTGCCAGCAGCTTGGGGGGAAGGAGGGGCACTGAAGCTTTCTTT

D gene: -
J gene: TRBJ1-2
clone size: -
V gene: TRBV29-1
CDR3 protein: CSVAGEKYGYTF
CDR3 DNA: TGCAGCGTTGCCGGGGAAAAGTATGGCTACACCTTC

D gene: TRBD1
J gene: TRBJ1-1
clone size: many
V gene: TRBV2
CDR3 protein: CASSDQGANTEAFF
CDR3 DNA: TGTGCCAGCAGTGATCAGGGGGCGAACACTGAAGCTTTCTTT

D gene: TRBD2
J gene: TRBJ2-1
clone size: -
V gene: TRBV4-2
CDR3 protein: CASSQGLAGGNYNEQFF
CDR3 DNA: TGTGCCAGCAGCCAAGGACTAGCGGGAGGGAACTACAATGAGCAGTTCTTC

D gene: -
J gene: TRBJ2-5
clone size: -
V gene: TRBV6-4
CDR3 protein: CASSDETPEVETQYF
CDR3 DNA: TGTGCCAGCAGTGACGAGACCCCGGAGGTAGAGACCCAGTACTTC

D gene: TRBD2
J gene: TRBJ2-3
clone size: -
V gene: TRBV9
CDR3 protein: CASSPPPGGGRALIRQYF
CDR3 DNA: TGTGCCAGCAGCCCCCCCCCTGGGGGCGGGAGGGCCCTGATTCGGCAGTATTTT

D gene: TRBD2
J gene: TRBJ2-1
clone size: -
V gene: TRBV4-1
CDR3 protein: CASSQDISWLAGANEQFF
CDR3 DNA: TGCGCCAGCAGCCAAGATATCAGCTGGCTAGCGGGAGCAAATGAGCAGTTCTTC

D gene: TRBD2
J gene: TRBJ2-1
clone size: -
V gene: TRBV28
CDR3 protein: CASSLLAGVNEQFF
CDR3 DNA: TGTGCCAGCAGTTTATTGGCGGGGGTCAATGAGCAGTTCTTC

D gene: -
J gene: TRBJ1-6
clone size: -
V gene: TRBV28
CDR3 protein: CASIPQGSYNSPLHF
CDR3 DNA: TGTGCCAGCATTCCCCAGGGGTCCTATAATTCACCCCTCCACTTT

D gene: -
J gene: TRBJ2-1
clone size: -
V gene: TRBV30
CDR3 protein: CAWSVKDGKQFF
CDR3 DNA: TGTGCCTGGAGTGTAAAGGACGGGAAGCAGTTCTTC

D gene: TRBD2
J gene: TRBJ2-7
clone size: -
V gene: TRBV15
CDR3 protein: CATSTSGLAGGPSYEQYF
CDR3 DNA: TGTGCCACCAGCACGTCCGGACTAGCGGGAGGGCCCTCCTACGAGCAGTACTTC

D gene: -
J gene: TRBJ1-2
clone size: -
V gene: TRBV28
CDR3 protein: CASSPGQNNYGYTF
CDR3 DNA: TGTGCCAGCAGTCCAGGACAGAATAACTATGGCTACACCTTC

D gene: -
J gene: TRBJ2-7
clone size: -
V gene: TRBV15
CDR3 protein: CATTPSVSYEQYF
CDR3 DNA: TGTGCCACCACCCCTAGCGTGTCCTACGAGCAGTACTTC

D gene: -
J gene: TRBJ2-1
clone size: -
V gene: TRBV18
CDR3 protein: CASSTDSGGEQFF
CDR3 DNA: TGTGCCAGCTCAACGGACAGTGGGGGTGAGCAGTTCTTC

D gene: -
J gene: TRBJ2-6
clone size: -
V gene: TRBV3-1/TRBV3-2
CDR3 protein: CASSPDGSGANVLTF
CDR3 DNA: TGTGCCAGCAGCCCAGACGGCTCTGGGGCCAACGTCCTGACTTTC

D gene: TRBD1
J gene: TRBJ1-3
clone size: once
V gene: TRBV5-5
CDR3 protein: CASSSGDSSGNTIYF
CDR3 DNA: TGTGCCAGCAGCTCCGGGGACAGCTCTGGAAACACCATATATTTT

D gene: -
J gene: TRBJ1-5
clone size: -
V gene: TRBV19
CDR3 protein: CASSTGGGPGNQPQHF
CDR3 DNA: TGTGCCAGTAGTACGGGGGGGGGCCCTGGCAATCAGCCCCAGCATTTT

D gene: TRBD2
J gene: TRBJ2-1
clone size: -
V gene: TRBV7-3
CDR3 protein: CASSLGTSGGYEQFF
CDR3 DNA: TGTGCCAGCAGCCTCGGGACTAGCGGAGGCTATGAGCAGTTCTTC

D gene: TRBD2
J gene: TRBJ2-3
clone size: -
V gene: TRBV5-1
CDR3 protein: CASSLARAGGTDTQYF
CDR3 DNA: TGCGCCAGCAGCTTGGCCAGGGCGGGGGGCACAGATACGCAGTATTTT

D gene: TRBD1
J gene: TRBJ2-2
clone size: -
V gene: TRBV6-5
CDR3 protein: CASNGQGYTGELFF
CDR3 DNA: TGTGCCAGCAACGGACAGGGGTACACCGGGGAGCTGTTTTTT